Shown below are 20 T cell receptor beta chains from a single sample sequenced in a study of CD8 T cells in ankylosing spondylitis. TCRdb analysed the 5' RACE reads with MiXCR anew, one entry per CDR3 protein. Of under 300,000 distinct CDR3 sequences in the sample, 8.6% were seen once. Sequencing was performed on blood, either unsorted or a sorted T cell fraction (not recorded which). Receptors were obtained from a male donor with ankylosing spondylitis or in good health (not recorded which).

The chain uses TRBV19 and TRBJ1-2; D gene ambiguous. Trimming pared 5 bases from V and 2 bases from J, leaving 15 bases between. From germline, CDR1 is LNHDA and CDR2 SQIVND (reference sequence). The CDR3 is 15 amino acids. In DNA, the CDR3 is TGTGCCAGTAGTCAGACCCACAGCGCCAACTATGGCTACACCTTC. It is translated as CASSQTHSANYGYTF.

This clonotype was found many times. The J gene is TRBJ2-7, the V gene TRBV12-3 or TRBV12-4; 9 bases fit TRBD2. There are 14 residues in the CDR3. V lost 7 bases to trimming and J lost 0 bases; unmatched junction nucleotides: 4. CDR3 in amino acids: CASNLAGFSYEQYF. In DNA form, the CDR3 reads TGTGCCAGCAATCTAGCGGGATTCTCCTACGAGCAGTACTTC.

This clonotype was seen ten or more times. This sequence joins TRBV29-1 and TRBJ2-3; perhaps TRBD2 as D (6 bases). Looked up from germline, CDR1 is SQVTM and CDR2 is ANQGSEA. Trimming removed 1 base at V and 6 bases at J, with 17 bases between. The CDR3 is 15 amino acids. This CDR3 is CSVEGRGGPGDTQYF. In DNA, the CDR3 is TGCAGCGTTGAAGGGCGCGGAGGGCCGGGGGATACGCAGTATTTT.

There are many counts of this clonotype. CDR3 in amino acids: CASTEVFGQLNTEAFF. The CDR3 DNA reads as TGTGCCAGCACGGAGGTGTTTGGGCAGCTCAACACTGAAGCTTTCTTT. The V and J genes are TRBV6-1 and TRBJ1-1; no firm D call. This CDR3 is built from 16 residues. Trimming shortened V by 7 bases and J by 2 bases, and 20 bases separated the two germline ends. Germline assignment: CDR1 MNHNS and CDR2 SASEGT.

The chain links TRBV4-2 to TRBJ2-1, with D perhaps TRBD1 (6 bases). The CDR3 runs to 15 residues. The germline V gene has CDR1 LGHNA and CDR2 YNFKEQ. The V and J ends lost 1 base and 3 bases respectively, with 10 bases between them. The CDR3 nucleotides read TGTGCCAGCAGCCAAGCTCAGGACAGCTACAATGAGCAGTTCTTC. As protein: CASSQAQDSYNEQFF.

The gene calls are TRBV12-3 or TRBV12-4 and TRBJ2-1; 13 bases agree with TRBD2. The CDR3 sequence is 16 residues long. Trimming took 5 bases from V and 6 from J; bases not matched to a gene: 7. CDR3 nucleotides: TGTGCCAGCAGTCCGCGACTAGCGGGGGGCAGCAATGAGCAGTTCTTC. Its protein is CASSPRLAGGSNEQFF.

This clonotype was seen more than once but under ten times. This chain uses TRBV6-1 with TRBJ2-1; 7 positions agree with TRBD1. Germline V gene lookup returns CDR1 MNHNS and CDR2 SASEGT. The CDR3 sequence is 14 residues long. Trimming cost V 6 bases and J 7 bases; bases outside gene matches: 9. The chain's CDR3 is CASRPGQLRNEQFF. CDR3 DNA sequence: TGTGCCAGCAGACCGGGACAGCTTCGGAATGAGCAGTTCTTC.

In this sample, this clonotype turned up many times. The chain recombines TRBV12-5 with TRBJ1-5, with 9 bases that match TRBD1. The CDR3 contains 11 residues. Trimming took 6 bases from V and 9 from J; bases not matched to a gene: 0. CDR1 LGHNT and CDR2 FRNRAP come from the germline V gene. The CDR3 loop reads CASGDRGPQHF. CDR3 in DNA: TGTGCTAGTGGGGACAGGGGGCCCCAGCATTTT.

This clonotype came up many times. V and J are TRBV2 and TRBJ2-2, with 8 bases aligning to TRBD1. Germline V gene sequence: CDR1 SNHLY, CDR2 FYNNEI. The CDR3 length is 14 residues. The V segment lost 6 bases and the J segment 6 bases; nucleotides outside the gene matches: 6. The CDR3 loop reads CASSSTGEAGELFF. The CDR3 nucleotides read TGTGCCAGCAGCTCGACAGGGGAGGCCGGGGAGCTGTTTTTT.

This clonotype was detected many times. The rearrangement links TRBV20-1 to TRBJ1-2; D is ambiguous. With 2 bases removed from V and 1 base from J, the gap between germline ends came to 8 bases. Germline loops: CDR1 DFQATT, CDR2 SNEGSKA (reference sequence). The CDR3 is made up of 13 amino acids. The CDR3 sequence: CSARPVLNYGYTF. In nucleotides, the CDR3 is TGCAGTGCTAGACCTGTACTTAACTATGGCTACACCTTC.

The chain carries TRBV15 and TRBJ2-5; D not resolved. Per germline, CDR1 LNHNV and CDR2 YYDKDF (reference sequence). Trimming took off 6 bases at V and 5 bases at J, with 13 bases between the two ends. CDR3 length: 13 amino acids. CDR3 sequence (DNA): TGTGCCACCAGGGCAAGGTCGACGGAGACCCAGTACTTC. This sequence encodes CATRARSTETQYF.

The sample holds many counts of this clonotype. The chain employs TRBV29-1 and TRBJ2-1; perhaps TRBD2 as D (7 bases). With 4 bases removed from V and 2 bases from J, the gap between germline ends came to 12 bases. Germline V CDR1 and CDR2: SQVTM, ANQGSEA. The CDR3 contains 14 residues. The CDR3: CSVAEGGAYNEQFF. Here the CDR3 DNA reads TGCAGCGTTGCTGAGGGGGGGGCCTACAATGAGCAGTTCTTC.

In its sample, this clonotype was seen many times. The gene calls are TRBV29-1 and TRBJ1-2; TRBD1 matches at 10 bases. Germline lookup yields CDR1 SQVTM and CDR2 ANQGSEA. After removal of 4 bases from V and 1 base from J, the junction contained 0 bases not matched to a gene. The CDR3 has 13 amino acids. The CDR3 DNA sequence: TGCAGCGTTGGGACAGGGGGTAACTATGGCTACACCTTC. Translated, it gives CSVGTGGNYGYTF.

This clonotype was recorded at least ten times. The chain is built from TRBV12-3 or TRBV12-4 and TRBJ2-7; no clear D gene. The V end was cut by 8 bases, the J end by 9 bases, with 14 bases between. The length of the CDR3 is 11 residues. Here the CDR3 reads CASSTFEVQYF. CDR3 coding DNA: TGTGCCAGCTCAACTTTTGAAGTGCAGTACTTC.

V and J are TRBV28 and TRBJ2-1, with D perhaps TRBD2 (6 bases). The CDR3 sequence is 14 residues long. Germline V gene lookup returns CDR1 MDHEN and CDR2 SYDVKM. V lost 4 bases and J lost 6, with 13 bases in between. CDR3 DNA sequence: TGTGCCAGCAGTTCAGCGGGTGGGGTCAATGAGCAGTTCTTC. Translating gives CASSSAGGVNEQFF.

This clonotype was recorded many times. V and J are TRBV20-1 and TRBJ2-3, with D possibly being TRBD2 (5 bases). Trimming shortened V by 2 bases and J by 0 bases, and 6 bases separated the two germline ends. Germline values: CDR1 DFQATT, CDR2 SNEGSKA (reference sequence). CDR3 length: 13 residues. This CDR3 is CSARLASTDTQYF. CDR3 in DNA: TGCAGTGCTAGACTAGCTAGCACAGATACGCAGTATTTT.

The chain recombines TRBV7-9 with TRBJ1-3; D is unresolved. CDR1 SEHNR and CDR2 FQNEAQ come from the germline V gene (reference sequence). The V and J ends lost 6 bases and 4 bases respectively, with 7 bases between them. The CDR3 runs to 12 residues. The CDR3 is CASSLQGNTIYF. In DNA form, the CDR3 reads TGTGCCAGCAGTCTACAGGGAAACACCATATATTTT.

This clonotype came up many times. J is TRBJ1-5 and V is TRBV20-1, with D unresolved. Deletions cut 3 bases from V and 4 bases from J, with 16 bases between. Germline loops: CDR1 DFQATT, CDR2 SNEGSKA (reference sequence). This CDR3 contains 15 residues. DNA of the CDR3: TGCAGTGCTAGCGGCTTTATTGGGAGAAATCAGCCCCAGCATTTT. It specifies CSASGFIGRNQPQHF.

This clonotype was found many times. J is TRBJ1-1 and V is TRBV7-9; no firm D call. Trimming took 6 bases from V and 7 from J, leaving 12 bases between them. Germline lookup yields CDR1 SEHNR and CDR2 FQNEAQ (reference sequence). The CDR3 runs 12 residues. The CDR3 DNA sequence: TGTGCCAGCAGGGCCGGGGAAGGTGAAGCTTTCTTT. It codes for CASRAGEGEAFF.

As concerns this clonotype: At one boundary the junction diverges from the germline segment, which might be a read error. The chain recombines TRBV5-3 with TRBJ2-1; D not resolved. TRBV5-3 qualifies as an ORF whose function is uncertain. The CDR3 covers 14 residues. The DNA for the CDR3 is TGTGCCAGCAGCTTGGTAGACATCCCCCATGAGCAGTTCTTC. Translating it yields CASSLVDIPHEQFF.